This TCR beta chain was sequenced during a study of CD8 T cells in ankylosing spondylitis. Points from the study as a whole: The authors reported significant enrichment of disease-linked clones in matched ankylosing spondylitis synovial fluid. CD8+ disease-linked clones were present at relatively low frequencies in blood. One TCR beta motif, made up of several highly homologous variants, appeared characteristic of ankylosing spondylitis blood. Some motif variants had been reported before (in reactive arthritis synovial fluid and blood).

Using quantitative 5'-RACE with molecular barcodes, the authors made TCR beta libraries. TCRdb redid the calling of the 5' RACE reads with MiXCR, one entry per CDR3 protein. This sample has about 220,000 distinct CDR3 sequences; approximately 20% occur once, and the top ten carry roughly 42%. This clonotype was counted a few times. The target antigen is unknown. V lost 0 bases, J lost 0 bases, and 3 bases lay in between. Germline values: CDR1 LGHNA, CDR2 YNFKEQ. The CDR3 length is 15 residues. This chain joins TRBV4-2 and TRBJ2-6; D ambiguous. This receptor was obtained from a male donor with ankylosing spondylitis. Sequencing used blood, either unsorted or a sorted T cell fraction (not recorded which). CDR3 nucleotide sequence: TGTGCCAGCAGCCAAGACAGCTCTGGGGCCAACGTCCTGACTTTC. Protein sequence: CASSQDSSGANVLTF.